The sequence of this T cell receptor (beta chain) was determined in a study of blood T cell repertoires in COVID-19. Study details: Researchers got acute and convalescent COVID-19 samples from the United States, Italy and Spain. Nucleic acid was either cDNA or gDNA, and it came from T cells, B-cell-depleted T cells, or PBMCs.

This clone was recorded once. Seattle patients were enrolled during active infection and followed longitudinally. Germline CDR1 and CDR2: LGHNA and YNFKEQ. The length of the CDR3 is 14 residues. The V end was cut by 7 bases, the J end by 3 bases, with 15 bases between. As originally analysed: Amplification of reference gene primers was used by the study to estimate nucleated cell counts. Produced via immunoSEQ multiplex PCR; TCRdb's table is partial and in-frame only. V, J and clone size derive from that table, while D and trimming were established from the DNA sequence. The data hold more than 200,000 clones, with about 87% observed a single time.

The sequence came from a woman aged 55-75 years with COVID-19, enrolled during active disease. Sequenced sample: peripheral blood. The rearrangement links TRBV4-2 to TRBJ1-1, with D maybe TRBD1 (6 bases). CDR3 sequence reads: CASTLQGWDTEAFF. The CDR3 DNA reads TGTGCCAGCACCTTACAGGGATGGGACACTGAAGCTTTCTTT.